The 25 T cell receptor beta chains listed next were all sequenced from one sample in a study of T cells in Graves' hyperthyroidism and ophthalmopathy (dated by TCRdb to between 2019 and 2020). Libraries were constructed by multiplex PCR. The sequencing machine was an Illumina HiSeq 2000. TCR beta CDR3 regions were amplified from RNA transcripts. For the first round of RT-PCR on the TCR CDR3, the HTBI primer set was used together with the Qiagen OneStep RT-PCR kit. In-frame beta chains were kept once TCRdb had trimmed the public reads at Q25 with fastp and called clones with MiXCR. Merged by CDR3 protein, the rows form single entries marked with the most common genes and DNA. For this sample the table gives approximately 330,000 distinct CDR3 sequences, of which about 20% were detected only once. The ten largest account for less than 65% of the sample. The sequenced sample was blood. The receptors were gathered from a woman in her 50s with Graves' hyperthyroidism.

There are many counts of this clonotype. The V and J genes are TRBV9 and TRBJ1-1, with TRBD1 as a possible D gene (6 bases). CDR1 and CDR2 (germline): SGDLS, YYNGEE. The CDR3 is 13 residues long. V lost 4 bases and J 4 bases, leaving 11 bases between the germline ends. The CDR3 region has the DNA TGTGCCAGCAGCTTACAGGGAGCCACTGAAGCTTTCTTT. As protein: CASSLQGATEAFF.

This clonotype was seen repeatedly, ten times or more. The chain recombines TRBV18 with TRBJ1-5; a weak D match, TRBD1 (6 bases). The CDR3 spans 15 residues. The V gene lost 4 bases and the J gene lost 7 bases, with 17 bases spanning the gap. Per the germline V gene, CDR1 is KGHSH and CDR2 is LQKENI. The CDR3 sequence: CASSQGSGAYQPQHF. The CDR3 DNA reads TGTGCCAGCTCACAAGGTTCAGGGGCCTACCAGCCCCAGCATTTT. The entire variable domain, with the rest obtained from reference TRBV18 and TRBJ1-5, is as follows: NAGVMQNPRHLVRRRGQEARLRCSPMKGHSHVYWYRQLPEEGLKFMVYLQKENIIDESGMPKERFSAEFPKEGPSILRIQQVVRGDSAAYFCASSQGSGAYQPQHFGDGTRLSIL.

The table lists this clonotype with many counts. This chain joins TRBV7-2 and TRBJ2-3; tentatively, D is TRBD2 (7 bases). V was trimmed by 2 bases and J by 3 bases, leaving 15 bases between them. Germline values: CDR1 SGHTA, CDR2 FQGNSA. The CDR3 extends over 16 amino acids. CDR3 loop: CASSLRGGAPTDTQYF. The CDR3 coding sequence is TGTGCCAGCAGCTTACGAGGGGGGGCCCCGACAGATACGCAGTATTTT.

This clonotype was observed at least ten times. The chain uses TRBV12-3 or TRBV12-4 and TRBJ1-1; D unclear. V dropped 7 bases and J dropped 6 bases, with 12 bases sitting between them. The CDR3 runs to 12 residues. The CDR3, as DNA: TGTGCCAGCAATCTTATTAGAGCTGAAGCTTTCTTT. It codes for CASNLIRAEAFF.

CDR3: CASSLWTRTSKNIQYF. CDR3 nucleotides: TGCGCCAGCAGCCTCTGGACTAGGACGTCCAAAAACATTCAGTACTTC. This chain joins TRBV5-1 and TRBJ2-4; 7 bases match TRBD2. Germline loops: CDR1 SGHRS, CDR2 YFSETQ. The V segment lost 4 bases and the J segment 2 bases; nucleotides outside the gene matches: 9. The CDR3 contains 16 residues.

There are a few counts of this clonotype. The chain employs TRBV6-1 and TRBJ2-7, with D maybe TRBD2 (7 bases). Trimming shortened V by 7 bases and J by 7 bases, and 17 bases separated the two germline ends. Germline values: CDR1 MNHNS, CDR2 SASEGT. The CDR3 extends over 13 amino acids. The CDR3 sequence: CASTEGGAREQYF. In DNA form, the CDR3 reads TGTGCCAGCACCGAAGGGGGGGCCAGGGAGCAGTACTTC.

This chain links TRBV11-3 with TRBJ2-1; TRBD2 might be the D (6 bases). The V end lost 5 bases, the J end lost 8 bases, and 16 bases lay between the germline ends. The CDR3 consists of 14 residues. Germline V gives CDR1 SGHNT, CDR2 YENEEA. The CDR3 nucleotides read TGTGCCAGCAGCCGGGACTCCCCGCGGGATGAGCAGTTCTTC. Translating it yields CASSRDSPRDEQFF. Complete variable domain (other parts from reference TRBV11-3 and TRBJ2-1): EAGVVQSPRYKIIEKKQPVAFWCNPISGHNTLYWYLQNLGQGPELLIRYENEEAVDDSQLPKDRFSAERLKGVDSTLKIQPAELGDSAVYLCASSRDSPRDEQFFGPGTRLTVL.

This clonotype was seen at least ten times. CDR3 sequence: CASSGQGRDTDTQYF. Written as DNA, the CDR3 is TGTGCCAGCAGTGGACAGGGTAGGGACACAGATACGCAGTATTTT. The J gene is TRBJ2-3, the V gene TRBV28, with 8 positions matching TRBD1. Trimming took 5 bases from V and 2 from J; bases not matched to a gene: 6. This CDR3 has 15 amino acids. Germline CDR1 reads MDHEN; CDR2 reads SYDVKM.

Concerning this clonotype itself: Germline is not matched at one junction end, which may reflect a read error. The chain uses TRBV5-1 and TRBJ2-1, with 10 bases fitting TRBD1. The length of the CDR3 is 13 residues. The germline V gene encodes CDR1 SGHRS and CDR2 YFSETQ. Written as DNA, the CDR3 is TGCGCCAGCAGCACGGACAGGGGGAATGGGCAGTTCTTC. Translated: CASSTDRGNGQFF.

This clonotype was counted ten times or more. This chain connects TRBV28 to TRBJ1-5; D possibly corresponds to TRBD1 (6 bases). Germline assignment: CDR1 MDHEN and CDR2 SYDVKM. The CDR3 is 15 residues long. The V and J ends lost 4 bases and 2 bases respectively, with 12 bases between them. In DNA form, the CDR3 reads TGTGCCAGCAGTTCCAGGGGTGTCGGCAATCAGCCCCAGCATTTT. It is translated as CASSSRGVGNQPQHF. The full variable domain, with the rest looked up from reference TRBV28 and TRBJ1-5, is DVKVTQSSRYLVKRTGEKVFLECVQDMDHENMFWYRQDPGLGLRLIYFSYDVKMKEKGDIPEGYSVSREKKERFSLILESASTNQTSMYLCASSSRGVGNQPQHFGDGTRLSIL.

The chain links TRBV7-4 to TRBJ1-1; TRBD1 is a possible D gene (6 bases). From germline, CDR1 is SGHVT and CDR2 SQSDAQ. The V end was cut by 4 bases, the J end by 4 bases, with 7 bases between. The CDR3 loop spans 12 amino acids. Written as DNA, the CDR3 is TGTGCCAGCAGCTCAGGGGTCACTGAAGCTTTCTTT. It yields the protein CASSSGVTEAFF.

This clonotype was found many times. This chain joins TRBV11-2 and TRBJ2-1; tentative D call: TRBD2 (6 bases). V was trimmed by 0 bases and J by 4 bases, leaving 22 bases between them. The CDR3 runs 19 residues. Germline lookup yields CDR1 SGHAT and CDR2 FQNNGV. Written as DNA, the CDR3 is TGTGCCAGCAGCTTAGACTACGATACGGCCTTGGCGGGGTACAATGAGCAGTTCTTC. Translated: CASSLDYDTALAGYNEQFF.

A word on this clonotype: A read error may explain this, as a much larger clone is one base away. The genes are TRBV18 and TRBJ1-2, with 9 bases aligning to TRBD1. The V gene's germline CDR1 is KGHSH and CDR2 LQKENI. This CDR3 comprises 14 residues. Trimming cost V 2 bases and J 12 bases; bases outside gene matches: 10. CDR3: CASSPADRGRGHTF. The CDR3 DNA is TGTGCCAGCTCACCAGCGGACAGGGGAAGAGGCCACACCTTC.

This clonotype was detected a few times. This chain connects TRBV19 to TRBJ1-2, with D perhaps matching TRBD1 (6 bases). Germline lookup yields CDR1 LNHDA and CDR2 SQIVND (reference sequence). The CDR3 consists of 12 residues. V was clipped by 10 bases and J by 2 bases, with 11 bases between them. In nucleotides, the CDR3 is TGTGCCACACAGGGCCGAAACTATGGCTACACCTTC. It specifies CATQGRNYGYTF.

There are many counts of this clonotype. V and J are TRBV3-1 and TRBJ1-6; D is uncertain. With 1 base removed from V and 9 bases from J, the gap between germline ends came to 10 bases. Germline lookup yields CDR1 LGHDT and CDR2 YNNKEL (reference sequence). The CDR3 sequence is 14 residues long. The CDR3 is CASSQGYKGSPLHF. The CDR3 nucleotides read TGTGCCAGCAGCCAAGGCTATAAGGGTTCACCCCTCCACTTT.

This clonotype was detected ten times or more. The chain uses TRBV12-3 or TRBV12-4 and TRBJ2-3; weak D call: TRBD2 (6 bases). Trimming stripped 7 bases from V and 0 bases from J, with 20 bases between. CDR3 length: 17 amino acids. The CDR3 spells CASTTRSSATSTDTQYF. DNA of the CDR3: TGTGCCAGCACAACAAGGTCTAGCGCTACTAGCACAGATACGCAGTATTTT.

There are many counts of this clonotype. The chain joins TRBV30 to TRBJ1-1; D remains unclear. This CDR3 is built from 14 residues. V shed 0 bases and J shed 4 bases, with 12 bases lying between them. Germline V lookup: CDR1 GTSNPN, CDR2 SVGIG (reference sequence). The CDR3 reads CAWSVRGYVTEAFF. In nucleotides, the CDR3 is TGTGCCTGGAGTGTTCGGGGTTACGTCACTGAAGCTTTCTTT.

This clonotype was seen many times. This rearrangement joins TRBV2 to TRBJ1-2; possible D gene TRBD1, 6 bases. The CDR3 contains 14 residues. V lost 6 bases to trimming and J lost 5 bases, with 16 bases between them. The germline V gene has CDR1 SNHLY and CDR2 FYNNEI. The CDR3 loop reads CASREMGGRYGYTF. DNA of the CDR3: TGTGCCAGCAGGGAGATGGGGGGCCGATATGGCTACACCTTC.

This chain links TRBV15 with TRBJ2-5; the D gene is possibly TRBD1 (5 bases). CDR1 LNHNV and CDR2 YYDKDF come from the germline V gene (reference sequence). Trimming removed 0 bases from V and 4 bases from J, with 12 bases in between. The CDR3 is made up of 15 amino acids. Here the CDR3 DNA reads TGTGCCACCAGCAGAGATCTACAGGCGTTAGAGACCCAGTACTTC. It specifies CATSRDLQALETQYF. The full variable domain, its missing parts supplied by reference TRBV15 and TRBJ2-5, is DAMVIQNPRYQVTQFGKPVTLSCSQTLNHNVMYWYQQKSSQAPKLLFHYYDKDFNNEADTPDNFQSRRPNTSFCFLDIRSPGLGDTAMYLCATSRDLQALETQYFGPGTRLLVL.

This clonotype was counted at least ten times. Here the CDR3 reads CASSPGGAGQPQHF. In nucleotides, the CDR3 is TGCGCCAGCAGCCCAGGGGGCGCGGGTCAGCCCCAGCATTTT. The chain is built from TRBV5-1 and TRBJ1-5; 8 nucleotides agree with TRBD1. CDR3 length: 14 residues. V shed 4 bases and J 6 bases; nucleotides not matched to a gene: 6. Germline CDR1 SGHRS, CDR2 YFSETQ.

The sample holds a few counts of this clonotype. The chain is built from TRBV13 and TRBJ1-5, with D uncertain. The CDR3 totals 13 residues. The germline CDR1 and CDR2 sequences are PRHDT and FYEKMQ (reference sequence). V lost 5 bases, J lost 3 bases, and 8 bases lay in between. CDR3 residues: CASSLDLNQPQHF. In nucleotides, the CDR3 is TGTGCCAGCAGCCTAGACCTCAATCAGCCCCAGCATTTT.

The CDR3 DNA reads as TGTGCCAGCAGCCCCCCTGGGACCGGTGGCGGTGAGCAGTTCTTC. Encoded protein: CASSPPGTGGGEQFF. J is TRBJ2-1 and V is TRBV6-1, with D perhaps assigned TRBD1 or TRBD2 (5 bases each). V dropped 6 bases and J dropped 9 bases, with 21 bases sitting between them. Germline V lookup: CDR1 MNHNS, CDR2 SASEGT. The CDR3 is 15 amino acids.

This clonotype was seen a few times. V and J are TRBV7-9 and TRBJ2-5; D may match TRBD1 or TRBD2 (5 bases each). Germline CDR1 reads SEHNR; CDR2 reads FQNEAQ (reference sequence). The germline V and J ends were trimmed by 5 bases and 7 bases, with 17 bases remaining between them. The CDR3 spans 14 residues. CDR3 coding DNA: TGTGCCAGCAGCCTCGGGACCAGGGTGGGGACCCAGTACTTC. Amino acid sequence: CASSLGTRVGTQYF.

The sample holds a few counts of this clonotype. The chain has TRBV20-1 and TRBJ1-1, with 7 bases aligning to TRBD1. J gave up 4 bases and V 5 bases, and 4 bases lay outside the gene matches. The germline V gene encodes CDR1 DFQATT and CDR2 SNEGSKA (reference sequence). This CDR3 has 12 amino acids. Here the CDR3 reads CSARRQGTEAFF. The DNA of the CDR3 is TGCAGTGCTCGTAGACAGGGCACTGAAGCTTTCTTT.

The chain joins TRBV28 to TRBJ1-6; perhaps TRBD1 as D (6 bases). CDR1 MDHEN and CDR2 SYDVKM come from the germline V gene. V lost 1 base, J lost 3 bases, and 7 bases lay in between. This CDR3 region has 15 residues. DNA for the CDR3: TGTGCCAGCAGTTTATACAGGGACTATAATTCACCCCTCCACTTT. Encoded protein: CASSLYRDYNSPLHF.